This section outlines one TCR beta chain sequence together with its context. The data belong to a study of blood T cell repertoires in COVID-19. Study overall: Acute and convalescent COVID-19 specimens originated in the United States, Italy and Spain. The analysed material was cDNA or gDNA that came from T cells, B-cell-depleted T cells, or PBMCs.

In the authors' methods: Amplification of reference gene primers provided the estimated nucleated cell counts. Sequenced by immunoSEQ multiplex PCR; TCRdb stores in-frame clones only, minus some. D and trimming come from the DNA, and the V and J calls and clone size come from that table. The data contain fewer than 200,000 clones, approximately 91% of them singletons. CDR3 length: 15 residues. Trimming took 7 bases from V and 5 from J; bases not matched to a gene: 9. Germline loops: CDR1 MDHEN, CDR2 SYDVKM. It was during active infection that Seattle patients were enrolled and then longitudinally followed.

This receptor was identified in a man between 18 and 35 years old with COVID-19, enrolled during active disease. The genes are TRBV28 and TRBJ1-5, with TRBD1 identical over 9 bases. The material sequenced was peripheral blood. The chain's CDR3 is CASTEGDRVYQPQHF. CDR3 sequence (DNA): TGTGCCAGCACCGAAGGGGACAGGGTCTATCAGCCCCAGCATTTT.